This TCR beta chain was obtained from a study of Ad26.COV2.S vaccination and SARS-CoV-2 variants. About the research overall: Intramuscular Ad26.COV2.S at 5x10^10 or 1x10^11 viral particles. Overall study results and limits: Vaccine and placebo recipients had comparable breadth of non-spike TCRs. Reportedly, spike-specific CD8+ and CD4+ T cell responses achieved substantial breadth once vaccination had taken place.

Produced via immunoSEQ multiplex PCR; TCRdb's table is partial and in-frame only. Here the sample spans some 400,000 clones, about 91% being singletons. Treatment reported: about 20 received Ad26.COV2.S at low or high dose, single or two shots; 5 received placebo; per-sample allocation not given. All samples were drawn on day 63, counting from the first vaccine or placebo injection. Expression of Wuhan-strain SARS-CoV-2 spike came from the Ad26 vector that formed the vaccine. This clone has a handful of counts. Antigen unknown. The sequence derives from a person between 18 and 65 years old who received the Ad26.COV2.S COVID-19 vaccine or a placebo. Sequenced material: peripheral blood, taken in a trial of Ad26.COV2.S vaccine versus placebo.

This CDR3 is CASSIVPSGNNEQFF. The CDR3 coding sequence is TGTGCCAGTAGTATAGTCCCTAGCGGTAACAATGAGCAGTTCTTC. The chain recombines TRBV19 with TRBJ2-1; the match to TRBD2 covers 7 bases. The CDR3 spans 15 residues. V lost 1 base and J lost 5; bases outside the gene matches: 5. CDR1 LNHDA and CDR2 SQIVND come from the germline V gene (reference sequence).